Following are 20 T cell receptor beta chains from one sample sequenced in a study of cytomegalovirus exposure and HLA in healthy donors. This PCR relied on a set of 60 Vbeta primers and 13 Jbeta primers. Here immunoSEQ multiplex PCR was the method, and the copy in TCRdb shows in-frame clones only, minus some. The sample lists about 94,000 clones; roughly 86% were seen once. What was sequenced was PBMCs. The source of these receptors is a human donor in good health.

V is TRBV6-6 and J is TRBJ2-7; TRBD2 matches at 8 bases. V was clipped by 7 bases and J by 5 bases; unmatched bases: 13. The CDR3 totals 15 residues. The V gene's germline CDR1 is MNHNY and CDR2 SVGAGI (reference sequence). The CDR3 loop is CASTPQAGGANEQYF. The CDR3 nucleotides are TGTGCCAGCACCCCCCAGGCGGGGGGAGCTAACGAGCAGTACTTC.

The chain combines TRBV28 with TRBJ1-1, with 11 nucleotides matching TRBD1. The V and J ends lost 6 bases and 3 bases, in that order; junction bases with no gene match: 12. The germline gives CDR1 MDHEN, CDR2 SYDVKM. The CDR3 is 17 residues long. The CDR3 is CASRSTGTGGLYTEAFF. DNA of the CDR3: TGTGCCAGCAGGTCTACCGGGACAGGGGGGCTTTACACTGAAGCTTTCTTT.

The V call is TRBV4-3, the J call TRBJ2-7, with 10 bases fitting TRBD1. The CDR3 is 18 residues long. V lost 1 base to trimming and J lost 1 base; unmatched junction nucleotides: 10. Germline CDR1 and CDR2: LGHNA and YSLEER. CDR3 protein: CASSQGGPGQGSSYEQYF. In DNA form, the CDR3 reads TGCGCCAGCAGCCAAGGGGGACCGGGACAGGGGAGTTCCTACGAGCAGTACTTC.

The rearrangement joins TRBV6-5 to TRBJ1-4, with TRBD1 identical over 10 bases. V lost 6 bases and J lost 8; bases outside the gene matches: 9. The CDR3 is 15 amino acids. Per the germline V gene, CDR1 is MNHEY and CDR2 is SVGAGI. DNA of the CDR3: TGTGCCAGCAGGTCAGACAGGGGGCTGCGAGAAAAACTGTTTTTT. Protein: CASRSDRGLREKLFF.

The chain uses TRBV5-4 and TRBJ2-1; 8 nucleotides line up with TRBD2. Germline CDR1 and CDR2: SGHNT and YYREEE (reference sequence). V lost 4 bases to trimming and J lost 3 bases; unmatched junction nucleotides: 6. The CDR3 runs 15 residues. CDR3 amino acids: CASSVAGNHYNEQFF. CDR3 nucleotides: TGTGCCAGCAGCGTAGCGGGAAACCACTACAATGAGCAGTTCTTC.

The rearrangement uses TRBV27 and TRBJ1-5, with TRBD1 matching 7 bases. The CDR3 is 19 amino acids. Germline loops: CDR1 MNHEY, CDR2 SMNVEV (reference sequence). Losses at the gene ends were 4 bases for V and 2 bases for J; bases not matched to a gene: 17. CDR3 in DNA: TGTGCCAGCAGTTCCGTGACAGGGAAAGATTGGTTTGGCAATCAGCCCCAGCATTTT. This sequence encodes CASSSVTGKDWFGNQPQHF.

CDR3 in DNA: TGTGCCAGCACCCCGGACAGGGGCCCTTACGAGCAGTACTTC. Amino acids: CASTPDRGPYEQYF. The V and J genes are TRBV9 and TRBJ2-7; 9 nucleotides match TRBD1. There are 14 residues in the CDR3. Germline V gives CDR1 SGDLS, CDR2 YYNGEE. The trim removed 6 bases at V and 4 bases at J, leaving 8 bases unmatched.

The chain couples TRBV11-2 to TRBJ2-3; 8 nucleotides match TRBD2. The CDR3 totals 16 residues. The germline CDR1 and CDR2 sequences are SGHAT and FQNNGV. J was trimmed by 1 base and V by 6 bases; bases with no gene match: 9. The CDR3 DNA reads as TGTGCCAGCAGTCACCGACCGGGACTAGGCACAGATACGCAGTATTTT. Protein product: CASSHRPGLGTDTQYF. The entire variable domain, with the rest obtained from reference TRBV11-2 and TRBJ2-3, is as follows: EAGVAQSPRYKIIEKRQSVAFWCNPISGHATLYWYQQILGQGPKLLIQFQNNGVVDDSQLPKDRFSAERLKGVDSTLKIQPAKLEDSAVYLCASSHRPGLGTDTQYFGPGTRLTVL.

V gene TRBV6-5 combines with J gene TRBJ2-1, with TRBD2 identical over 9 bases. Germline V gene sequence: CDR1 MNHEY, CDR2 SVGAGI. Trimming removed 4 bases from V and 1 base from J; junction bases left unmatched: 5. The CDR3 sequence is 16 residues long. CDR3 nucleotides: TGTGCCAGCAGTTCCGGACTAGCGAGTTCCTACAATGAGCAGTTCTTC. It specifies CASSSGLASSYNEQFF.

V and J are TRBV28 and TRBJ2-1, with a weak D call TRBD2 (5 bases). The CDR3 sequence is 18 residues long. Trimming left V 4 bases short and J 2 bases short, with 21 bases between. Germline V gene sequence: CDR1 MDHEN, CDR2 SYDVKM. The CDR3 coding sequence is TGTGCCAGCAGTTCCATCGCCCTCGGGGTTACCACCTACAATGAGCAGTTCTTC. This codes for CASSSIALGVTTYNEQFF. The entire variable domain, with the rest obtained from reference TRBV28 and TRBJ2-1, is as follows: DVKVTQSSRYLVKRTGEKVFLECVQDMDHENMFWYRQDPGLGLRLIYFSYDVKMKEKGDIPEGYSVSREKKERFSLILESASTNQTSMYLCASSSIALGVTTYNEQFFGPGTRLTVL.

This chain uses TRBV9 with TRBJ2-7, with D maybe TRBD2 (7 bases). V lost 3 bases, J lost 6 bases, and 16 bases lay in between. CDR1 is SGDLS, CDR2 YYNGEE, per germline. The CDR3 sequence is 14 residues long. DNA of the CDR3: TGTGCCAGCAGCGCAGGACTAGGGGGGCGCGAGCAGTACTTC. Translation gives CASSAGLGGREQYF.

This rearrangement joins TRBV15 to TRBJ2-5; TRBD1 aligns across 10 bases. In germline, CDR1 is LNHNV, CDR2 YYDKDF (reference sequence). After removal of 0 bases from V and 5 bases from J, the junction contained 6 bases not matched to a gene. The CDR3 has 16 residues. The CDR3 here is CATSRDARTGGETQYF. The CDR3 DNA follows: TGTGCCACCAGCAGAGATGCCCGGACAGGGGGGGAGACCCAGTACTTC. The whole variable domain, remainder taken from reference TRBV15 and TRBJ2-5, is DAMVIQNPRYQVTQFGKPVTLSCSQTLNHNVMYWYQQKSSQAPKLLFHYYDKDFNNEADTPDNFQSRRPNTSFCFLDIRSPGLGDTAMYLCATSRDARTGGETQYFGPGTRLLVL.

The rearrangement uses TRBV13 and TRBJ2-1, with 8 bases lining up with TRBD2. CDR3 length: 15 residues. V trimming: 1 base; J trimming: 2 bases; junction bases outside the gene matches: 1. The germline gives CDR1 PRHDT, CDR2 FYEKMQ (reference sequence). CDR3 coding DNA: TGTGCCAGCAGCTTAGACGGGAGGGCCTACAATGAGCAGTTCTTC. Amino acid sequence: CASSLDGRAYNEQFF. Full variable domain (outside the CDR3, taken from reference TRBV13 and TRBJ2-1): AAGVIQSPRHLIKEKRETATLKCYPIPRHDTVYWYQQGPGQDPQFLISFYEKMQSDKGSIPDRFSAQQFSDYHSELNMSSLELGDSALYFCASSLDGRAYNEQFFGPGTRLTVL.

This chain joins TRBV18 and TRBJ2-3; D remains unclear. The V end lost 0 bases, the J end lost 3 bases, and 7 bases lay between the germline ends. The length of the CDR3 is 14 residues. Germline loops: CDR1 KGHSH, CDR2 LQKENI. The CDR3 DNA sequence: TGTGCCAGCTCACCACCGGCCGGGACAGATACGCAGTATTTT. Its protein is CASSPPAGTDTQYF. Together with reference TRBV18 and TRBJ2-3, the CDR3 gives the full variable domain: NAGVMQNPRHLVRRRGQEARLRCSPMKGHSHVYWYRQLPEEGLKFMVYLQKENIIDESGMPKERFSAEFPKEGPSILRIQQVVRGDSAAYFCASSPPAGTDTQYFGPGTRLTVL.

V usage is TRBV7-2 and J usage is TRBJ2-4; 10 bases are shared with TRBD1. The CDR3 loop spans 19 amino acids. Germline V gives CDR1 SGHTA, CDR2 FQGNSA. Germline trimming cut 5 bases from V and 0 bases from J; bases unmatched to any gene: 13. CDR3 protein: CASSGRDRGLTLAKNIQYF. CDR3 DNA: TGTGCCAGCAGCGGCCGGGACAGGGGTCTCACACTAGCCAAAAACATTCAGTACTTC.

This chain connects TRBV5-1 to TRBJ1-1; 10 bases line up with TRBD1. V trimming: 4 bases; J trimming: 11 bases; junction bases outside the gene matches: 5. Germline lookup yields CDR1 SGHRS and CDR2 YFSETQ. CDR3 length: 12 residues. The CDR3 DNA reads as TGCGCCAGCAGCCCAGACAGGGGGCGGGCTTTCTTT. Translation: CASSPDRGRAFF.

DNA of the CDR3: TGTGCCAGCAGTTTAAGTAGCGGGTGGCCATACGAGCAGTACTTC. Its translation: CASSLSSGWPYEQYF. The rearrangement uses TRBV27 and TRBJ2-7; 7 bases are a match to TRBD2. This CDR3 contains 15 residues. With V trimmed by 2 bases and J by 4 bases, 8 bases remained unmatched. Germline loops: CDR1 MNHEY, CDR2 SMNVEV (reference sequence).

The V call is TRBV11-2, the J call TRBJ1-5; 7 bases are shared with TRBD1. This CDR3 is built from 15 residues. The germline V gene encodes CDR1 SGHAT and CDR2 FQNNGV. V lost 4 bases to trimming and J lost 4 bases; unmatched junction nucleotides: 7. The CDR3 loop reads CASSSGTVLNQPQHF. The CDR3 nucleotides are TGTGCCAGCAGCTCTGGGACAGTCCTTAATCAGCCCCAGCATTTT.

The CDR3: CSVGGEETQYF. The CDR3 bases are TGCAGCGTTGGAGGAGAAGAGACCCAGTACTTC. The chain links TRBV29-1 to TRBJ2-5; D unclear. The ends were cut back, 4 bases at V and 3 bases at J, with 6 bases in the middle. The CDR3 is 11 residues long. The germline V gene encodes CDR1 SQVTM and CDR2 ANQGSEA.

Turning to this clone: Other nucleotide sequences in the sample specify the same CDR3. The V and J genes are TRBV19 and TRBJ1-1; D perhaps matches TRBD1 (6 bases). Germline loops: CDR1 LNHDA, CDR2 SQIVND (reference sequence). V lost 5 bases and J 3 bases, leaving 16 bases between the germline ends. This CDR3 contains 15 residues. Here the CDR3 reads CASSAPGVFDTEAFF. The DNA of the CDR3 is TGTGCCAGTAGTGCTCCAGGGGTGTTCGACACTGAAGCTTTCTTT.